The 3 T cell receptor beta chains in this list originate from one sample, sequenced in a study of blood T cell repertoires in COVID-19. Clones were read by immunoSEQ multiplex PCR, and TCRdb kept only the in-frame ones, dropping some. The sample includes about 250,000 clones, about four fifths seen only once; the top ten take less than 20%. Input material: peripheral blood. The receptors come from a person aged 70 to 80 with COVID-19, enrolled during active disease.

This rearrangement joins TRBV12-3 or TRBV12-4 to TRBJ1-2; 7 bases map to TRBD1. Germline trimming cut 5 bases from V and 5 bases from J; bases unmatched to any gene: 5. The CDR3 length is 13 residues. This CDR3 reads CASSPDRIYGYTF. CDR3 bases: TGTGCCAGCAGTCCGGACAGGATTTATGGCTACACCTTC.

The V call is TRBV2, the J call TRBJ2-5, with D unresolved. Germline V gene sequence: CDR1 SNHLY, CDR2 FYNNEI. The CDR3 is made up of 13 amino acids. Trimming took 6 bases from V and 5 from J, leaving 13 bases between them. CDR3 residues: CASRAEDWETQYF. Here the CDR3 DNA reads TGTGCCAGCAGGGCCGAGGATTGGGAGACCCAGTACTTC.

This clone was found a few times. The V call is TRBV11-2, the J call TRBJ1-1; 7 bases are shared with TRBD1. The germline gives CDR1 SGHAT, CDR2 FQNNGV. The CDR3 is 14 residues long. The V and J ends lost 1 base and 5 bases, in that order; junction bases with no gene match: 4. CDR3 residues: CASSLVSGGTEAFF. The CDR3 nucleotides read TGTGCCAGCAGCTTAGTATCAGGGGGAACTGAAGCTTTCTTT.